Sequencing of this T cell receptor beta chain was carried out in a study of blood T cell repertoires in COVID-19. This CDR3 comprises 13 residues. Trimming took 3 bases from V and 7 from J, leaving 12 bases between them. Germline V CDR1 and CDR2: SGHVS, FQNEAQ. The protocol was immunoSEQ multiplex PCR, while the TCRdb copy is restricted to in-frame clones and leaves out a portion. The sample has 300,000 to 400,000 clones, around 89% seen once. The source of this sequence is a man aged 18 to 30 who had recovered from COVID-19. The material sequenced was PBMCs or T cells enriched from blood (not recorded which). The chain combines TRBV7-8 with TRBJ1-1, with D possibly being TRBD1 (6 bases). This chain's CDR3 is CASSFDRDNEAFF. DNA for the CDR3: TGTGCCAGCAGCTTCGACCGGGACAATGAAGCTTTCTTT. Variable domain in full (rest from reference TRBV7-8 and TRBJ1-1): GAGVSQSPRYKVAKRGQDVALRCDPISGHVSLFWYQQALGQGPEFLTYFQNEAQLDKSGLPSDRFFAERPEGSVSTLKIQRTQQEDSAVYLCASSFDRDNEAFFGQGTRLTVV.